A single sample gave rise to the 16 T cell receptor beta chains below, sequenced in a study of blood T cells in healthy people across ages. The second PCR ran 7 to 11 cycles with a sample-barcoded 5' primer and J-beta primers. Each CDR3 protein gets one entry after TCRdb re-called the 5' RACE reads with MiXCR. The table lists some 760,000 distinct CDR3 sequences, approximately 25% of them singletons. The data also belong to a second study, concerning T cells of mothers and their children.

The sample consisted of blood. These receptors were taken from a boy younger than 18 in good health.

This clonotype came up a few times. The chain recombines TRBV4-3 with TRBJ2-5; maybe TRBD1 (6 bases). In germline, CDR1 is LGHNA, CDR2 YSLEER. The CDR3 has 17 amino acids. The V end was cut by 0 bases, the J end by 5 bases, with 19 bases between. The CDR3 here is CASSQDRSRGASETQYF. The CDR3 DNA follows: TGCGCCAGCAGCCAAGATCGGAGCAGGGGCGCATCGGAGACCCAGTACTTC.

The chain links TRBV25-1 to TRBJ2-1, with unresolved D. CDR1 and CDR2 from the germline V gene are MGHDK and SYGVNS. Trimming took off 1 base at V and 0 bases at J, with 4 bases between the two ends. This CDR3 contains 14 residues. CDR3 in amino acids: CASSEFDSYNEQFF. The CDR3 region has the DNA TGTGCCAGCAGTGAATTCGACTCCTACAATGAGCAGTTCTTC.

The V gene is TRBV20-1, the J gene TRBJ2-4, with 12 positions matching TRBD1. The V gene's germline CDR1 is DFQATT and CDR2 SNEGSKA (reference sequence). The CDR3 has 16 residues. Germline trimming cut 2 bases from V and 8 bases from J; bases unmatched to any gene: 10. The CDR3 DNA follows: TGCAGTGCTAGAAGGCCCCCCGGGACAGGGGGCGACATTCAGTACTTC. As protein: CSARRPPGTGGDIQYF.

This chain connects TRBV29-1 to TRBJ1-2; D uncertain. The CDR3 has 14 residues. Trimming left V 4 bases short and J 0 bases short, with 12 bases between. Germline-derived CDR1 and CDR2 are SQVTM and ANQGSEA. The CDR3 protein is CSVGLDGSNYGYTF. The CDR3 DNA follows: TGCAGCGTTGGGTTAGACGGATCTAACTATGGCTACACCTTC.

This clonotype showed up many times. The rearrangement joins TRBV5-1 to TRBJ2-5; D might be TRBD1 (5 bases). CDR3 size: 15 residues. Per germline, CDR1 SGHRS and CDR2 YFSETQ. V was cut by 0 bases and J by 6 bases, with 15 bases left in between. CDR3 loop: CASSLAYTQVQTQYF. The CDR3 nucleotides read TGCGCCAGCAGCTTGGCCTACACACAGGTGCAGACCCAGTACTTC.

This clonotype was picked up a small number of times. The chain uses TRBV29-1 and TRBJ2-5, with D unclear. The end of the DNA is better explained by TRBJ2-7, so the J call may be wrong. Germline CDR1 SQVTM, CDR2 ANQGSEA. The CDR3 runs to 14 residues. The CDR3: CSVGSRLQSYEQYF. The DNA for the CDR3 is TGCAGCGTTGGGAGCAGGCTTCAATCCTACGAGCAGTACTTC.

The chain couples TRBV9 to TRBJ1-1; tentative D call: TRBD1 (5 bases). CDR1 and CDR2 from the germline V gene are SGDLS and YYNGEE. V lost 4 bases and J lost 4, with 14 bases in between. This CDR3 spans 14 amino acids. As DNA, the CDR3 is TGTGCCAGCAGCTCCGAAGGCGGGGGCACTGAAGCTTTCTTT. Amino acids: CASSSEGGGTEAFF.

This clonotype came up a few times. The rearrangement links TRBV13 to TRBJ1-5; D not certain. Trimming cost V 4 bases and J 5 bases, with 9 bases left between them. The germline V gene encodes CDR1 PRHDT and CDR2 FYEKMQ (reference sequence). The CDR3 is made up of 13 amino acids. This CDR3 reads CASSSGLHQPQHF. As DNA, the CDR3 is TGTGCCAGCAGCTCCGGACTGCATCAGCCCCAGCATTTT.

V usage is TRBV29-1 and J usage is TRBJ1-4, with D possibly being TRBD1 (6 bases). Germline CDR1 and CDR2: SQVTM and ANQGSEA. The CDR3 length is 10 residues. V shed 5 bases and J shed 8 bases, with 6 bases lying between them. The CDR3 sequence: CSVQGEKLFF. The CDR3 coding sequence is TGCAGCGTTCAGGGGGAAAAACTGTTTTTT.

In its sample, this clonotype was seen a few times. In DNA form, the CDR3 reads TGCAGCGTTGAAGTAAGCGACGGGACAGGGGTCTATGGCTACACCTTC. Translating gives CSVEVSDGTGVYGYTF. The chain recombines TRBV29-1 with TRBJ1-2; TRBD1 aligns across 10 bases. This CDR3 region has 16 residues. V was clipped by 1 base and J by 4 bases; unmatched bases: 9. Germline V gene sequence: CDR1 SQVTM, CDR2 ANQGSEA.

The gene calls are TRBV29-1 and TRBJ2-3; D possibly uses TRBD1 or TRBD2 (5 bases each). The CDR3 loop spans 14 amino acids. Germline loops: CDR1 SQVTM, CDR2 ANQGSEA. The V and J ends lost 6 bases and 1 base respectively, with 14 bases between them. CDR3 nucleotide sequence: TGCAGCGTGGGGACCTTCTGGGGCACAGATACGCAGTATTTT. Its translation is CSVGTFWGTDTQYF.

This clonotype showed up just a few times. The chain uses TRBV6-6 and TRBJ1-6; 9 nucleotides match TRBD1. The CDR3 has 16 residues. V dropped 7 bases and J dropped 7; count of bases not matched to a gene: 11. Germline CDR1 and CDR2: MNHNY and SVGAGI (reference sequence). CDR3 protein: CASKETTGGGNSPLHF. The CDR3 coding sequence is TGTGCCAGCAAAGAGACGACAGGGGGAGGAAATTCACCCCTCCACTTT.

This clonotype came up once. The chain has TRBV10-2 and TRBJ1-5; no firm D call. This CDR3 spans 14 amino acids. The germline gives CDR1 WSHSY, CDR2 SAAADI. Trimming pared 4 bases from V and 0 bases from J, leaving 7 bases between. The DNA of the CDR3 is TGCGCCAGCAGTGGCGGGGATAGCAATCAGCCCCAGCATTTT. It translates to CASSGGDSNQPQHF.

V is TRBV27 and J is TRBJ2-5, with a possible D match to TRBD1 (6 bases). V was trimmed by 4 bases and J by 0 bases, leaving 12 bases between them. Germline V lookup: CDR1 MNHEY, CDR2 SMNVEV (reference sequence). This CDR3 comprises 15 residues. For the CDR3, the DNA is TGTGCCAGCAGTTCGCTAGACAGGTACCAAGAGACCCAGTACTTC. This codes for CASSSLDRYQETQYF.

This clonotype was seen only a few times. The J gene is TRBJ2-7, the V gene TRBV3-1; D gene uncertain. This CDR3 is 17 amino acids long. CDR1 and CDR2 from the germline V gene are LGHDT and YNNKEL (reference sequence). The V end lost 1 base, the J end lost 2 bases, and 18 bases lay between the germline ends. CDR3 sequence (DNA): TGTGCCAGCAGCCAAGCTCAATTTGGTACGCGAGCCTACGAGCAGTACTTC. Translating it yields CASSQAQFGTRAYEQYF.

In its sample, this clonotype was seen a few times. This rearrangement joins TRBV24-1 to TRBJ2-3, with 13 bases lining up with TRBD2. The germline V gene has CDR1 KGHDR and CDR2 SFDVKD. J lost 4 bases, V lost 2 bases, and 8 bases had no gene match. The CDR3 covers 18 residues. This CDR3 is CATSDSPRTSGRADTQYF. The CDR3, as DNA: TGTGCCACCAGTGATTCGCCTAGGACTAGCGGGAGAGCAGATACGCAGTATTTT.